Below, one T cell receptor (beta chain) is given with its context. The specificity of this receptor is unknown. One end of the junction varies from germline; a read error may be responsible. The data originate from a study of blood T cells in healthy people across ages (dated by TCRdb to the mid-2010s). Regarding the complete study: In model experiments, template switching captured roughly one uniquely barcoded TCR beta cDNA molecule for every two T cells. Using deep sequencing normalized with unique cDNA molecular identifiers, the study measured how TCR beta repertoire diversity changes with age. The study analyzed two additional independent replicas of 1 million unique cDNA reads from the same blood draw for two donors, one aged 18 to 29 and one aged 80 or older. The donors were split into four age groups: young (average around 15 years), middle-aged (about 40), aged (62) and long-lived (about 82).

Results and caveats for the whole study, not just this receptor: Bulk unsorted PBMC profiling prevented conclusive comparison of naive and antigen-experienced compartments. Estimates of total diversity based on one million sequenced T cells were considered lower bounds and underestimates. Compared with the aged group, more naive CD4+ T cells, fewer expanded clones and increased TCR diversity were shown by the long-lived group, suggesting age selection. Donor CMV infection status was unknown, potentially confounding age-related changes in expanded clonotypes. A strong correlation was found between observed TCR beta diversity and the percentage of naive T cells measured by flow cytometry. As age increased, observed TCR beta diversity per million T cells dropped in a roughly linear way, and a significant reduction was already evident by age 40.

Libraries came from 5' RACE. Sequencing was performed on an Illumina HiSeq 2500. The second PCR ran for roughly 7 to 12 cycles and used a J-beta primer mix along with a sample-barcoded 5' primer. Each TCR beta cDNA molecule received a unique molecular identifier from a template-switch 5' adaptor carrying 12 random nucleotides. Each sample yielded at least 3 million CDR3-containing paired-end reads. All of the RNA was converted into first-strand cDNA using the Mint cDNA synthesis kit, with a TRBC-specific oligonucleotide serving as the primer. All cDNA was treated with uracil-DNA glycosylase and then went through a first 18-cycle PCR with the universal primers M1SS and BC2_uni_R. As for the original processing: Each sample was normalized by randomly selecting 1 million high-quality reads, each carrying a distinct molecular identifier. Instead of being binned into consensus sequences, reads that shared molecular identifiers were thrown out. MiTCR, run with a Q25 quality threshold and the strictest error-elimination algorithm, handled CDR3 identification, clonotype clustering and error correction. A nonparametric unseen species model using Euler transformation provided a lower-bound estimate of total TCR beta diversity. The raw public data were reprocessed by TCRdb itself: fastp quality trimming at Q25, MiXCR clonotype calling, in-frame beta chains only. One record per CDR3 amino acid sequence lists the most common genes and DNA. It is TCRdb's table, rather than the study itself, that gives the V and J calls and clone size. The sample contains over a million distinct CDR3 sequences, around 27% of them found a single time. Approximately 0.75% of the sample is taken by the ten largest.

The donors were roughly 39 Caucasian individuals from Russia, aged 6 to 90 years, who were systemically healthy. Each donor gave 8 to 10 milliliters of peripheral blood, drawn into EDTA-treated Vacutainer tubes. Ficoll-Paque density-gradient centrifugation was used to isolate PBMCs, with at least 6 million obtained per sample. Total RNA, at least 6 micrograms per sample, was extracted from PBMCs with Trizol reagent. Naive CD45RAhigh/CD27high T cell percentages were measured by flow cytometry on a PBMC aliquot from every donor. CDR3 length: 13 amino acids, cysteine to phenylalanine. Left in the record is the CDR3 DNA by itself, 39 bases read in frame from the first base. The CDR1 and CDR2 encoded by the germline V gene (reference sequence) are SSHAT and FNYEAQ. This same sample was also part of a study on T cells of mothers and their children. Per the second study: Nine systemically healthy Caucasian individuals, comprising three mothers and their six children, were included as donors. cDNA synthesis consumed the entire amount of extracted RNA, loaded at about 1.6 ug RNA in each 15 ul reaction. Sample barcodes and 2-4 random nucleotides were added via the M1S primer in the second PCR. Each mother yielded over 9 million TCR beta CDR3 reads and each child roughly 2.9 million reads. Thymic selection shapes the output of TCR recombination in a similar way in related and unrelated pairs, and inherited differences have a minor effect. Normalized repertoire overlap was always slightly but never significantly higher in related than unrelated mother-child pairs. With a sensitivity of 90 to 100 clones per million clonotypes, no persistent microchimeric T cell clones were detected. The study used deep NGS to compare TCR beta repertoires of mothers and children, seeking features distinguishing related mother-child pairs from unrelated individuals. On average, the children were approximately 11 +/- 4 years old, while the mothers were 40 +/- 4 years old. After adapters were ligated using NEBNext reagents, the libraries underwent 100+100 nt paired-end sequencing on an Illumina HiSeq 2000. Mother and child libraries were prepared a month apart and sequenced in separate runs to prevent cross-contamination. Between 500,000 and 2,000,000 distinct TCR beta clonotypes were identified per donor. Naive TCR beta clonotypes were estimated from low-frequency clonotypes matched to each donor's FACS-determined naive share, without sorting.

Rearrangement joined TRBV7-7 to TRBJ2-1; the D segment may tentatively be TRBD1 or TRBD2, each giving 7 matched bases. Sequenced input: blood. The receptor's source is a girl aged 2-10 years in good health. The DNA reads as follows: TGTGCTAGCAGCAGGGGGGGAGGATCAGTTCAGTTCTTC. Its coded protein is CASSRGGGSVQFF.